The source of this TCR beta chain is a study of cytomegalovirus exposure and HLA in healthy donors. V lost 9 bases and J 4 bases, leaving 15 bases between the germline ends. CDR3 length: 13 amino acids. Germline values: CDR1 SGHVS, CDR2 FQNEAQ. The PCR had 60 Vbeta and 13 Jbeta primers. Some clones are missing from TCRdb's copy, which holds only in-frame ones; the method was immunoSEQ multiplex PCR. The sample has more than 95,000 clones; around two thirds are singletons. The receptor comes from a woman between 50 and 59 years old in good health and CMV-seronegative. The genes are TRBV7-8 and TRBJ2-5; possibly TRBD1 for D (7 bases). The sequenced sample was PBMCs. CDR3 sequence: CASGGQGVETQYF. The CDR3, as DNA: TGTGCCAGTGGGGGGCAGGGGGTAGAGACCCAGTACTTC.